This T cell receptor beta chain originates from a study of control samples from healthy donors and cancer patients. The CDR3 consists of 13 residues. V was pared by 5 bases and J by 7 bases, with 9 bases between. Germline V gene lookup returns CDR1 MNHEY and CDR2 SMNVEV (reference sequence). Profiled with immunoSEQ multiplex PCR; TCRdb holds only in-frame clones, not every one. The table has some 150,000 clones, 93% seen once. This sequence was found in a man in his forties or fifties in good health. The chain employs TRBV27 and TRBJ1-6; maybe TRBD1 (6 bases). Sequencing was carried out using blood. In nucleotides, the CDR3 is TGTGCCAGCAGTCTAAGGGGGAATTCACCCCTCCACTTT. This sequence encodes CASSLRGNSPLHF.